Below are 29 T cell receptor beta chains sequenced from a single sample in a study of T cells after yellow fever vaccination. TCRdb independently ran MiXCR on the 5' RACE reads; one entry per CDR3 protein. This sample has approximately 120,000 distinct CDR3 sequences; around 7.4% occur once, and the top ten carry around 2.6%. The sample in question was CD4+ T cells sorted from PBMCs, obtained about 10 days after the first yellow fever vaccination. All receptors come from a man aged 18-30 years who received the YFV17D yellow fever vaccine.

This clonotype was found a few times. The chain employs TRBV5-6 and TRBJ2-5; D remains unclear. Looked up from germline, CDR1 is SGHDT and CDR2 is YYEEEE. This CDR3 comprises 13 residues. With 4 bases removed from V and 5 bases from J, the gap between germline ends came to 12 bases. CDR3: CASSLGGMETQYF. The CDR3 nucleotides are TGTGCCAGCAGCCTCGGCGGCATGGAGACCCAGTACTTC.

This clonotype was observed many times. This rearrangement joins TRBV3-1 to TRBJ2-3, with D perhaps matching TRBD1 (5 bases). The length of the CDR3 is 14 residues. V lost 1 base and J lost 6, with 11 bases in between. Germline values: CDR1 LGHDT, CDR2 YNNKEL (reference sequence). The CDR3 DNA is TGTGCCAGCAGCCAAGGAGCAGCAGGGGATACGCAGTATTTT. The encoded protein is CASSQGAAGDTQYF.

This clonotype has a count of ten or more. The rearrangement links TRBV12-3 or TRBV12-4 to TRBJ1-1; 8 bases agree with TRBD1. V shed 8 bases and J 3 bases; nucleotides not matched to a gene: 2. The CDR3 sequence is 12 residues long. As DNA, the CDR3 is TGTGCCAGCGCAGGGGGCTACACTGAAGCTTTCTTT. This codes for CASAGGYTEAFF.

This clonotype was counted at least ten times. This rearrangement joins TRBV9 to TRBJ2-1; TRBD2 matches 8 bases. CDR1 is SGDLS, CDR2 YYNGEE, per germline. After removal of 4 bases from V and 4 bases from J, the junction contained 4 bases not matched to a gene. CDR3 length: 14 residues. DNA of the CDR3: TGTGCCAGCAGCCGGGGGGGCAAATACAATGAGCAGTTCTTC. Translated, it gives CASSRGGKYNEQFF.

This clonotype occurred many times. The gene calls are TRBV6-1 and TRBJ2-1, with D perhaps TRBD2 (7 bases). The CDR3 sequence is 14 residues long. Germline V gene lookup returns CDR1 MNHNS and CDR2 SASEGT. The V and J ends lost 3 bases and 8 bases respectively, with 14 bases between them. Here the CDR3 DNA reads TGTGCCAGCAGTGACCCGGGGGGCCCCGATGAGCAGTTCTTC. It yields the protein CASSDPGGPDEQFF.

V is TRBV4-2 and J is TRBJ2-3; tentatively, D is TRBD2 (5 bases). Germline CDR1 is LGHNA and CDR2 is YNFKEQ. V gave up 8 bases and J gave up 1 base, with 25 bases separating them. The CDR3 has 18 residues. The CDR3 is CASGPGLPEDWGTDTQYF. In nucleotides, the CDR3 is TGTGCCAGCGGCCCCGGGCTCCCCGAGGACTGGGGCACAGATACGCAGTATTTT.

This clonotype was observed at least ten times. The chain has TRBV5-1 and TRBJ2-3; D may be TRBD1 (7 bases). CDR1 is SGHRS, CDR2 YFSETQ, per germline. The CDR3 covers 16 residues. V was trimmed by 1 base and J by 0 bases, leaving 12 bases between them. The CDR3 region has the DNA TGCGCCAGCAGCTTGATGGAGGGGGCCAGCACAGATACGCAGTATTTT. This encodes CASSLMEGASTDTQYF.

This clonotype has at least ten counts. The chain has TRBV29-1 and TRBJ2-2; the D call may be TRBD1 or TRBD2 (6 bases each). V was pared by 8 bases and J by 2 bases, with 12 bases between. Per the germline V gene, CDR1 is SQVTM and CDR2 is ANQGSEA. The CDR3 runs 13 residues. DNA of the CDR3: TGCAGCATTGGGGGGCCCAACACCGGGGAGCTGTTTTTT. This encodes CSIGGPNTGELFF.

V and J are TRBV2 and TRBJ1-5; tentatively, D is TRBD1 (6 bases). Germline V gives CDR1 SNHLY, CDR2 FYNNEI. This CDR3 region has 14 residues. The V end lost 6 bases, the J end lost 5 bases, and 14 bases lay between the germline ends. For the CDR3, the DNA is TGTGCCAGCAGAGACAGGTTGGTCGATCAGCCCCAGCATTTT. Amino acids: CASRDRLVDQPQHF.

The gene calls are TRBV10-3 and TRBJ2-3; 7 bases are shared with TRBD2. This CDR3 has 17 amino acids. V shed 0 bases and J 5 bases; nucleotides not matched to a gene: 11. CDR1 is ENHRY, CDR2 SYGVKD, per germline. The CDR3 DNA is TGTGCCATCAGTGAGTCGGTCTCCGGGGGGTCGGGAGATACGCAGTATTTT. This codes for CAISESVSGGSGDTQYF.

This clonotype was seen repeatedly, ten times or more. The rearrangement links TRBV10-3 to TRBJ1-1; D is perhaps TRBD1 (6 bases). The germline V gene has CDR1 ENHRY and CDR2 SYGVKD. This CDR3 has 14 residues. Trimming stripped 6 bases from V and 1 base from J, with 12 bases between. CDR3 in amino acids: CAISLKQGNTEAFF. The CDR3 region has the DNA TGTGCCATCAGCCTTAAACAGGGGAACACTGAAGCTTTCTTT.

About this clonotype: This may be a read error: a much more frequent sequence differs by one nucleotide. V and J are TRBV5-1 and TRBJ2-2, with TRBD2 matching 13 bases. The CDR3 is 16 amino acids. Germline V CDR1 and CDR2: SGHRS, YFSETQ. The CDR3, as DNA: TGCGCCAACAGCTCCGGGACTAGCGGGGATGTCGGGGAGCTGTTTTTT. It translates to CANSSGTSGDVGELFF.

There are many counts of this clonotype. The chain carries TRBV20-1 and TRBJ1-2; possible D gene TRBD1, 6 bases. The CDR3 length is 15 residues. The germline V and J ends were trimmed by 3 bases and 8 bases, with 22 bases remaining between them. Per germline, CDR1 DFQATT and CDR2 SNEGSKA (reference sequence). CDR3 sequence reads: CSARVLLDSLRGYTF. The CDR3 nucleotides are TGCAGTGCTAGGGTCCTCTTGGACAGTCTCCGAGGCTACACCTTC.

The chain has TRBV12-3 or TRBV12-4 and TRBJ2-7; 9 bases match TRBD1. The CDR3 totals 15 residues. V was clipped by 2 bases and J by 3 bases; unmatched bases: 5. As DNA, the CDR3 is TGTGCCAGCAGTTTACCGGGACAGGGTCGCTACGAGCAGTACTTC. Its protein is CASSLPGQGRYEQYF.

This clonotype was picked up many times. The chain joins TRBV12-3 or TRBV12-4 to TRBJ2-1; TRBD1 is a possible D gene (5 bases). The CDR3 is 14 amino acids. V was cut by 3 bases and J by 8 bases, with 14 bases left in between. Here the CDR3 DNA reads TGTGCCAGCAGTTTGAGGATGGGGCCTCATGAGCAGTTCTTC. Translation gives CASSLRMGPHEQFF.

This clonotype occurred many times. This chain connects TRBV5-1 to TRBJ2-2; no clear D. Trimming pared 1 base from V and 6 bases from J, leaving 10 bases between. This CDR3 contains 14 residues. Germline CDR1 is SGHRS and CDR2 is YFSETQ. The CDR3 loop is CASSLFEVAGELFF. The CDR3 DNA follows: TGCGCCAGCAGCTTGTTCGAAGTAGCCGGGGAGCTGTTTTTT.

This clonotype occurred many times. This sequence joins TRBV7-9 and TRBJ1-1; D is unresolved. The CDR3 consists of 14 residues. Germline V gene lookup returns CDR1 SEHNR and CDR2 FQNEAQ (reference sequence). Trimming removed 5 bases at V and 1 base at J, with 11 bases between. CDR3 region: CASSPRRENTEAFF. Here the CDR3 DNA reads TGTGCCAGCAGCCCCCGGAGGGAGAACACTGAAGCTTTCTTT.

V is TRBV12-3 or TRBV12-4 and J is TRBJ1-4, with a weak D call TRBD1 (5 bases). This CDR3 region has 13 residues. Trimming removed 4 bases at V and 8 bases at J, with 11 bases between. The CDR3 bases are TGTGCCAGCAGTTCGACAGTCCCCGAAAAACTGTTTTTT. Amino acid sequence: CASSSTVPEKLFF.

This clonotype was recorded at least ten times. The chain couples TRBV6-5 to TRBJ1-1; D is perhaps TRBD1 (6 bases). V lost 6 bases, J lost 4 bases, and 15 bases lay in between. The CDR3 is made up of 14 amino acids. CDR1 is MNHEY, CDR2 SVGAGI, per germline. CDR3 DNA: TGTGCCAGCAGGTTAGACAGGCGGGGCACTGAAGCTTTCTTT. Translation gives CASRLDRRGTEAFF.

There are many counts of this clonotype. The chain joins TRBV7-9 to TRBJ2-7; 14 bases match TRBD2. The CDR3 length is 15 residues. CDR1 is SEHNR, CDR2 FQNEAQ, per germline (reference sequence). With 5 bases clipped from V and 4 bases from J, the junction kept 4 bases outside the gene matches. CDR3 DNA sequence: TGTGCCAGCAGCCCTGGACTAGCGGGGGGTTACGAGCAGTACTTC. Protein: CASSPGLAGGYEQYF.

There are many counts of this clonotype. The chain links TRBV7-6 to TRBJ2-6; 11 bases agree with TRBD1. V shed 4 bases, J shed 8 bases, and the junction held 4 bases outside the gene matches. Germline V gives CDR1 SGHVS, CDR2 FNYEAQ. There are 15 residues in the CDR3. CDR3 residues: CASSSGTGGTNVLTF. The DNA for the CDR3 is TGTGCCAGCAGCTCGGGGACAGGGGGAACCAACGTCCTGACTTTC.

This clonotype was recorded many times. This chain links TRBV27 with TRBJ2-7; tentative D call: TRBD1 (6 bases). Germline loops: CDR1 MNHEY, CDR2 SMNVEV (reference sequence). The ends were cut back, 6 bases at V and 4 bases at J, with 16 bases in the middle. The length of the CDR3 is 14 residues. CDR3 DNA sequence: TGTGCCAGCAGCACACGACAGGTCCAATACGAGCAGTACTTC. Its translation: CASSTRQVQYEQYF.

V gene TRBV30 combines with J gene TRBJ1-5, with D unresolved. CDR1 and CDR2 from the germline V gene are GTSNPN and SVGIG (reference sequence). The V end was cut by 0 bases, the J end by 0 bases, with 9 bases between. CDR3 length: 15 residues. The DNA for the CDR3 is TGTGCCTGGAGTGTGGGTGCCTATAGCAATCAGCCCCAGCATTTT. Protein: CAWSVGAYSNQPQHF.

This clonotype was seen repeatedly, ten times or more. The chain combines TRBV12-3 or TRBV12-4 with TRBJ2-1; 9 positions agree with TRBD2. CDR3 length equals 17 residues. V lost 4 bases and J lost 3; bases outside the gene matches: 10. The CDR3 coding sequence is TGTGCCAGCAGTTCGTTAGCTGGGACTAGCAGCTACAATGAGCAGTTCTTC. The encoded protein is CASSSLAGTSSYNEQFF.

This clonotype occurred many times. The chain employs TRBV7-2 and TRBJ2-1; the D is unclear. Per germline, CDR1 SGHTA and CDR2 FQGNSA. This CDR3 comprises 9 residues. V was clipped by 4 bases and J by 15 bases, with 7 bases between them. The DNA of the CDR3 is TGTGCCAGCAGCTCAGACCCGTTCTTC. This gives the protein CASSSDPFF.

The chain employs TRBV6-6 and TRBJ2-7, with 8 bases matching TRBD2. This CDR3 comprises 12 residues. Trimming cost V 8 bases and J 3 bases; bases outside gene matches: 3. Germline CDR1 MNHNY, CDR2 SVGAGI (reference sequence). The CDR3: CASSGGNYEQYV. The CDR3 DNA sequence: TGTGCCAGCTCGGGGGGGAACTACGAGCAGTACGTC.

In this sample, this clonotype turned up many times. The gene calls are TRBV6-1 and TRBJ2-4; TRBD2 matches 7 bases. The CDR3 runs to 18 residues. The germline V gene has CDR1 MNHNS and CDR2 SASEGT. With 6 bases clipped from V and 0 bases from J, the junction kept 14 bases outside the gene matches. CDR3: CASRVGAQAGIAKNIQYF. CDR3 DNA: TGTGCCAGCAGGGTAGGAGCCCAAGCGGGAATAGCCAAAAACATTCAGTACTTC.

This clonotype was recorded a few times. The CDR3 region is CASATGNSGANVLTF. In DNA form, the CDR3 reads TGTGCCAGCGCGACGGGGAATAGTGGGGCCAACGTCCTGACTTTC. The V gene is TRBV27, the J gene TRBJ2-6; D might be TRBD2 (5 bases). This CDR3 comprises 15 residues. Deletions cut 8 bases from V and 3 bases from J, with 14 bases between. Germline V lookup: CDR1 MNHEY, CDR2 SMNVEV (reference sequence).

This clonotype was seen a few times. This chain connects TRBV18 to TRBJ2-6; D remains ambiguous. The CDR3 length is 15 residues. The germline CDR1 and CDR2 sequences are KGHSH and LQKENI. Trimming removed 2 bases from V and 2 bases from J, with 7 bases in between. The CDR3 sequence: CASSPGPTGANVLTF. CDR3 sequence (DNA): TGTGCCAGCTCACCAGGGCCAACTGGGGCCAACGTCCTGACTTTC.